These 2 T cell receptor beta chains share one sample of origin, sequenced in a study of T cells in Graves' hyperthyroidism and ophthalmopathy. Amplification of TCR beta CDR3 regions used RNA as the template. The TCR CDR3 first-round RT-PCR relied on the HTBI primer set. TCRdb called the multiplex PCR reads again in MiXCR, with one record for every CDR3 protein. This sample carries over 350,000 distinct CDR3 sequences, over 12% of them seen once, and the ten largest clones take 25% to 30%. Material for sequencing was blood. The origin of the receptors is a man in his fifties with Graves' ophthalmopathy.

This clonotype has ten or more counts. This chain uses TRBV7-2 with TRBJ2-5, with TRBD1 identical over 10 bases. V was pared by 9 bases and J by 1 base, with 2 bases of the junction left unmatched. This CDR3 spans 13 amino acids. Germline loops: CDR1 SGHTA, CDR2 FQGNSA. The CDR3 DNA reads as TGTGCCAGTAGACAGGGGGCCCAAGAGACCCAGTACTTC. It specifies CASRQGAQETQYF.

Ten or more counts support this clonotype. CDR3 DNA sequence: TGTGCCAGCAGCCCTTTGGGGGATCCCGAAGAGACCCAGTACTTC. It translates to CASSPLGDPEETQYF. The genes are TRBV6-1 and TRBJ2-5, with D perhaps given as TRBD1 or TRBD2 (5 bases each). The V end was cut by 6 bases, the J end by 3 bases, with 17 bases between. Germline CDR1 is MNHNS and CDR2 is SASEGT. The CDR3 has 15 amino acids.